What follows is one T cell receptor beta chain and its context. The CDR3 length is 17 residues. V lost 0 bases and J lost 5, with 17 bases in between. CDR1 and CDR2 (germline): MGHRA, YSYEKL. This record belongs to a study of Ad26.COV2.S vaccination and SARS-CoV-2 variants. Profiled with immunoSEQ multiplex PCR; TCRdb holds only in-frame clones, not every one. The sample contains 350,000 to 500,000 clones, about 90% of which appear only once. Treatment given: around 19 received Ad26.COV2.S at low or high dose, single or two shots; roughly five received placebo; per-sample allocation not given. The samples were gathered on day 63 after the first injection of vaccine or placebo. Aged 18-55 years, donor was enrolled in Boston in 2020.

The TCR originated in a person aged 18-60 years who received the Ad26.COV2.S COVID-19 vaccine or a placebo. Sequencing was performed on peripheral blood, taken in a trial of Ad26.COV2.S vaccine versus placebo. The V call is TRBV4-1, the J call TRBJ2-1; the D is unclear. The CDR3 sequence is CASSQDLERPRDNEQFF. The CDR3 nucleotides are TGCGCCAGCAGCCAAGATCTGGAGCGACCCCGCGACAATGAGCAGTTCTTC.